Presented here are 7 T cell receptor beta chains from one specimen sequenced in a study of blood T cell repertoires in COVID-19. Clones were read by immunoSEQ multiplex PCR, and TCRdb kept only the in-frame ones, dropping some. Of under 200,000 clones in the sample, around nine tenths were seen once. The sequencing input was peripheral blood. These receptors all come from a man aged 55 to 69 with active or convalescent COVID-19.

This chain links TRBV18 with TRBJ1-6, with a possible D match to TRBD1 (6 bases). The CDR3 has 15 residues. With 3 bases removed from V and 7 bases from J, the gap between germline ends came to 13 bases. Germline V CDR1 and CDR2: KGHSH, LQKENI. The CDR3 sequence: CASSPRQDPNSPLHF. The CDR3 DNA is TGTGCCAGCTCACCCCGACAGGACCCGAATTCACCCCTCCACTTT.

J is TRBJ2-1 and V is TRBV27, with D perhaps TRBD1 (5 bases). CDR1 and CDR2 from the germline V gene are MNHEY and SMNVEV (reference sequence). Trimming pared 8 bases from V and 1 base from J, leaving 12 bases between. The CDR3 contains 14 residues. The DNA for the CDR3 is TGTGCCAGCGGGGCAACGGGTTCCTACAATGAGCAGTTCTTC. It yields the protein CASGATGSYNEQFF.

This clone was observed a few times. The rearrangement links TRBV2 to TRBJ2-7, with TRBD1 matching over 8 bases. This CDR3 comprises 13 residues. Per the germline V gene, CDR1 is SNHLY and CDR2 is FYNNEI. With 6 bases clipped from V and 6 bases from J, the junction kept 7 bases outside the gene matches. CDR3 residues: CASRSGTGGEQYF. CDR3 DNA: TGTGCCAGCAGATCTGGGACAGGAGGCGAGCAGTACTTC.

J is TRBJ2-5 and V is TRBV4-2, with D possibly TRBD2 on 6 matching bases. The CDR3 length is 15 residues. V lost 0 bases and J 1 base, leaving 9 bases between the germline ends. The germline gives CDR1 LGHNA, CDR2 YNFKEQ. The CDR3 sequence: CASSQDGGTQETQYF. The DNA for the CDR3 is TGTGCCAGCAGCCAAGACGGAGGGACCCAAGAGACCCAGTACTTC.

The V and J genes are TRBV6-5 and TRBJ2-7; weak D call: TRBD2 (7 bases). CDR3 length equals 14 residues. Germline-derived CDR1 and CDR2 are MNHEY and SVGAGI. The germline V and J ends were trimmed by 6 bases and 7 bases, with 19 bases remaining between them. DNA of the CDR3: TGTGCCAGCAGAGGGGAGGGGGAGGGACGGGAGCAGTACTTC. This sequence encodes CASRGEGEGREQYF.

V is TRBV29-1 and J is TRBJ2-7; possible D gene TRBD2, 5 bases. The germline V gene encodes CDR1 SQVTM and CDR2 ANQGSEA. CDR3 length: 16 amino acids. The V end lost 5 bases, the J end lost 0 bases, and 20 bases lay between the germline ends. This CDR3 reads CSVSINRVRASYEQYF. The CDR3, as DNA: TGCAGCGTTAGTATTAATCGGGTGCGGGCCTCCTACGAGCAGTACTTC.

V is TRBV11-2 and J is TRBJ2-1; D perhaps matches TRBD2 (6 bases). The CDR3 spans 15 residues. Trimming stripped 2 bases from V and 7 bases from J, with 15 bases between. From germline, CDR1 is SGHAT and CDR2 FQNNGV. DNA for the CDR3: TGTGCCAGCAGCTTACGGGGGAACGGGATAAATGAGCAGTTCTTC. It is translated as CASSLRGNGINEQFF.